This T cell receptor (beta chain) emerged from a study of beta chain features in type 1 diabetes. Findings and limits, study-wide: Any HLA type influence on TCRB rearrangement was left unresolved here. Patients with Type 1 diabetes showed moderately but significantly shorter TCRB CDR3s in all four CD4+ subsets.

The CDR3 is 13 amino acids. V lost 7 bases and J 8 bases, leaving 15 bases between the germline ends. Germline lookup yields CDR1 MDHEN and CDR2 SYDVKM. This clone has a handful of counts. Its specificity is not known. Sequenced material consisted of expressed TCRB transcripts (all of the isolated RNA was reverse transcribed). Naive, central memory and regulatory T cell samples came to a mean of around 3.5 million reads. Here immunoSEQ multiplex PCR was the method, and the copy in TCRdb shows in-frame clones only, minus some. The data contain about 270,000 clones, over 11% of them seen just once; the ten biggest clones take up 0.015% to 0.02%. CD45RO/CCR7/CD25/CD127/CD95/CD27 separated CD4+ naive, central memory, regulatory and stem cell-like memory cells by sorting.

Sequencing input: naive CD4+ T cells from blood. The chain links TRBV28 to TRBJ2-4; D is unclear. The receptor's source is a man under 40 with type 1 diabetes. Here the CDR3 reads CASTPEPADIQYF. CDR3 nucleotides: TGTGCCAGCACTCCAGAACCCGCGGACATTCAGTACTTC. The full variable domain, completed using reference TRBV28 and TRBJ2-4, is DVKVTQSSRYLVKRTGEKVFLECVQDMDHENMFWYRQDPGLGLRLIYFSYDVKMKEKGDIPEGYSVSREKKERFSLILESASTNQTSMYLCASTPEPADIQYFGAGTRLSVL.